A single sample gave rise to the 9 T cell receptor beta chains below, sequenced in a study of cytomegalovirus exposure and HLA in healthy donors. Sequencing used immunoSEQ multiplex PCR; TCRdb keeps in-frame clones, though not all of them. The sample contains fewer than 140,000 clones, approximately 90% of which appear only once. The sample consisted of PBMCs. These receptors all stem from a woman under 30 in good health and CMV-seropositive.

V usage is TRBV18 and J usage is TRBJ2-7; possible D gene TRBD1, 6 bases. The CDR3 contains 16 residues. CDR1 and CDR2 (germline): KGHSH, LQKENI. The V gene lost 3 bases and the J gene lost 0 bases, with 15 bases spanning the gap. The CDR3 nucleotides are TGTGCCAGCTCACCCGCCCGACAGGTCAGCTCCTACGAGCAGTACTTC. Its translation: CASSPARQVSSYEQYF.

The DNA of the CDR3 is TGTGCCAGCAGTTTTGCGGCTGACACCGGGGAGCTGTTTTTT. It translates to CASSFAADTGELFF. The V gene is TRBV5-4, the J gene TRBJ2-2; D gene unclear. V was cut by 5 bases and J by 3 bases, with 11 bases left in between. Germline loops: CDR1 SGHNT, CDR2 YYREEE (reference sequence). The CDR3 contains 14 residues. The full variable domain, in which reference TRBV5-4 and TRBJ2-2 provide the parts outside the CDR3, is ETGVTQSPTHLIKTRGQQVTLRCSSQSGHNTVSWYQQALGQGPQFIFQYYREEENGRGNFPPRFSGLQFPNYSSELNVNALELDDSALYLCASSFAADTGELFFGEGSRLTVL.

The rearrangement uses TRBV18 and TRBJ2-5, with 9 bases lining up with TRBD2. Germline V lookup: CDR1 KGHSH, CDR2 LQKENI. The V segment lost 1 base and the J segment 6 bases; nucleotides outside the gene matches: 9. The CDR3 contains 16 residues. DNA of the CDR3: TGTGCCAGCTCACCACGGATACTAGCGGGTGTGCAGACCCAGTACTTC. Amino acids: CASSPRILAGVQTQYF.

The rearrangement links TRBV19 to TRBJ1-6; D may be TRBD1 (5 bases). The CDR3 is made up of 12 amino acids. The germline CDR1 and CDR2 sequences are LNHDA and SQIVND (reference sequence). Trimming took 8 bases from V and 6 from J, leaving 8 bases between them. CDR3 amino acids: CASGHINSPLHF. CDR3 coding DNA: TGTGCCAGTGGACACATTAATTCACCCCTCCACTTT.

The rearrangement links TRBV2 to TRBJ2-7; 8 nucleotides line up with TRBD2. V gave up 1 base and J gave up 3 bases; unmatched junction bases: 17. CDR1 and CDR2 (germline): SNHLY, FYNNEI. The CDR3 spans 19 residues. CDR3 DNA sequence: TGTGCCAGCAGTGAAGAAGGTGGGGGCCAGGCGGGGGGTTTCTACGAGCAGTACTTC. This translates into CASSEEGGGQAGGFYEQYF.

The CDR3: CASSSQGNTYEQYF. Written as DNA, the CDR3 is TGTGCCAGCAGTTCCCAGGGGAACACCTACGAGCAGTACTTC. V gene TRBV28 combines with J gene TRBJ2-7; D is perhaps TRBD1 (6 bases). Trimming took 4 bases from V and 2 from J, leaving 12 bases between them. Germline V gene lookup returns CDR1 MDHEN and CDR2 SYDVKM. The CDR3 consists of 14 residues.

This clone came up once. The V call is TRBV6-5, the J call TRBJ2-5; 9 bases fit TRBD2. Germline assignment: CDR1 MNHEY and CDR2 SVGAGI. The CDR3 has 15 residues. The J segment lost 1 base and the V segment lost 6 bases, leaving 6 bases of the junction unmatched. The DNA of the CDR3 is TGTGCCAGCAGACTTAGCGGGGGCCGCCAAGAGACCCAGTACTTC. This gives the protein CASRLSGGRQETQYF.

The chain is built from TRBV9 and TRBJ1-2, with 11 bases identical to TRBD1. This CDR3 has 17 residues. Losses at the gene ends were 3 bases for V and 3 bases for J; bases not matched to a gene: 10. CDR1 and CDR2 from the germline V gene are SGDLS and YYNGEE. CDR3: CASSASAGQGAHYGYTF. For the CDR3, the DNA is TGTGCCAGCAGCGCCTCGGCAGGACAGGGGGCTCACTATGGCTACACCTTC.

The chain couples TRBV19 to TRBJ2-2; 7 bases are shared with TRBD2. The CDR3 is 17 residues long. Germline-derived CDR1 and CDR2 are LNHDA and SQIVND (reference sequence). Trimming took 6 bases from V and 1 from J; bases not matched to a gene: 11. CDR3 protein: CASSNSGLVRNTGELFF. DNA of the CDR3: TGTGCCAGTAGCAATTCTGGACTAGTAAGGAACACCGGGGAGCTGTTTTTT.